The 9 T cell receptor beta chains reported below all come from one sample, sequenced in a study of T cell clonotyping in hematopoietic cell transplantation. Here immunoSEQ multiplex PCR was the method, and the copy in TCRdb shows in-frame clones only, minus some. In the table there are about 28,000 clones, under 95% of which are singletons. Time point given: recipient sample about 28 days before transplant, after cytoreduction. Material: peripheral blood mononuclear cells, obtained before stem cell transplant. Receptors originate from a man aged 45-65 years with acute myeloid leukemia. Some clones in this sample may be carry-over from other donors' samples.

This sequence joins TRBV10-3 and TRBJ1-2; 9 bases align to TRBD1. Germline CDR1 and CDR2: ENHRY and SYGVKD. The CDR3 runs to 17 residues. The V gene end was trimmed by 2 bases and the J gene end by 4 bases; junction bases not matched to a gene: 11. Written as DNA, the CDR3 is TGTGCCATCAGTGAGCCCCGGGACAGGGACTTCGGCTATGGCTACACCTTC. Residues: CAISEPRDRDFGYGYTF.

V and J are TRBV28 and TRBJ1-2; tentative D call: TRBD1 (5 bases). The CDR3 sequence is 15 residues long. V was shortened by 7 bases and J by 6 bases, with 21 bases between the two germline ends. Germline CDR1 and CDR2: MDHEN and SYDVKM. The CDR3 loop reads CASTTIEGLGHGYTF. The CDR3 bases are TGTGCCAGCACTACAATTGAGGGGCTGGGGCATGGCTACACCTTC.

The V call is TRBV5-6, the J call TRBJ1-1; D may be TRBD1 (5 bases). The CDR3 runs to 14 residues. V shed 4 bases and J shed 5 bases, with 15 bases lying between them. Germline loops: CDR1 SGHDT, CDR2 YYEEEE. Here the CDR3 reads CASSEGPPETEAFF. The CDR3 bases are TGTGCCAGCAGCGAGGGACCTCCGGAGACTGAAGCTTTCTTT.

V usage is TRBV19 and J usage is TRBJ1-1; no firm D call. The CDR3 has 12 amino acids. The V gene's germline CDR1 is LNHDA and CDR2 SQIVND (reference sequence). Deletions cut 10 bases from V and 5 bases from J, with 14 bases between. The CDR3 DNA reads as TGTGCCACCCGTGACGATCGGACTGAAGCTTTCTTT. This gives the protein CATRDDRTEAFF.

The CDR3 DNA sequence: TGTGCCAGCAGCTCCAAACGGACTAGCGGGGTAGGGGATGAGCAGTTCTTC. It is translated as CASSSKRTSGVGDEQFF. The rearrangement uses TRBV7-8 and TRBJ2-1; TRBD2 matches at 12 bases. The CDR3 is 17 amino acids. Unmatched junction bases numbered 12, after V lost 4 bases and J lost 8 bases. Germline CDR1 and CDR2: SGHVS and FQNEAQ.

V is TRBV5-1 and J is TRBJ2-5; 7 nucleotides agree with TRBD1. V shed 5 bases and J 1 base; nucleotides not matched to a gene: 8. The CDR3 is made up of 15 amino acids. Germline CDR1 SGHRS, CDR2 YFSETQ. The CDR3 protein is CASRLTGTTQETQYF. In DNA, the CDR3 is TGCGCCAGCAGGTTGACAGGGACGACCCAAGAGACCCAGTACTTC.

The chain uses TRBV7-2 and TRBJ2-2; 7 bases map to TRBD2. CDR1 is SGHTA and CDR2 is FQGNSA in the germline V gene. The CDR3 runs 15 residues. V dropped 2 bases and J dropped 6; count of bases not matched to a gene: 6. CDR3 in DNA: TGTGCCAGCAGCTTAAGGAGACTAGCAGCCGGGGAGCTGTTTTTT. As protein: CASSLRRLAAGELFF. The full variable domain, its missing parts supplied by reference TRBV7-2 and TRBJ2-2, is GAGVSQSPSNKVTEKGKDVELRCDPISGHTALYWYRQSLGQGLEFLIYFQGNSAPDKSGLPSDRFSAERTGGSVSTLTIQRTQQEDSAVYLCASSLRRLAAGELFFGEGSRLTVL.

The chain couples TRBV6-5 to TRBJ2-1; no reliable D call. Germline V gene lookup returns CDR1 MNHEY and CDR2 SVGAGI. V lost 5 bases, J lost 4 bases, and 9 bases lay in between. The CDR3 consists of 13 residues. The CDR3 DNA is TGTGCCAGCAGTAGTAGAGCTTACAATGAGCAGTTCTTC. It yields the protein CASSSRAYNEQFF.

The V call is TRBV7-2, the J call TRBJ2-3, with a possible D match to TRBD2 (6 bases). The germline V gene has CDR1 SGHTA and CDR2 FQGNSA. This CDR3 contains 14 residues. Trimming stripped 5 bases from V and 2 bases from J, with 11 bases between. The CDR3 here is CASSRDSNTDTQYF. The CDR3 coding sequence is TGTGCCAGCAGCCGGGACTCCAACACAGATACGCAGTATTTT.